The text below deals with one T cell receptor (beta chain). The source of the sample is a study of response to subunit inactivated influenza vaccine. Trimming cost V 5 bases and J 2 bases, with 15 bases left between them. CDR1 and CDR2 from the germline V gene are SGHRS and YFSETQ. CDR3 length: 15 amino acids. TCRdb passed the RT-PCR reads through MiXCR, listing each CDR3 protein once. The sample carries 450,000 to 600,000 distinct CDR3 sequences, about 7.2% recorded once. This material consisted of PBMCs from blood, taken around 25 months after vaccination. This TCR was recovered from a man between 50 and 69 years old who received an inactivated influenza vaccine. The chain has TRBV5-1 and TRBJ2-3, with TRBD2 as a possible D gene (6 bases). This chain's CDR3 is CASSPVRGSTDTQYF. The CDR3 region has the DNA TGCGCCAGCAGTCCTGTACGGGGGTCCACAGATACGCAGTATTTT.